Shown below are 32 T cell receptor beta chains from a single sample sequenced in a study of CD8+CD57+ T cells in acquired aplastic anemia. The patients chosen for sequencing had shown expansion of CD8+CD57+ cells (detected by flow cytometry). Investigators profiled TCR beta VDJ and CDR3 from genomic DNA template. TCRdb re-called the reads with MiXCR, one entry per CDR3 protein. The sample yields approximately 470,000 distinct CDR3 sequences, roughly 34% seen once. The sample taken for sequencing was sorted CD4+, CD8+, or CD8+CD57+ T cells (not recorded which) from PBMCs. These receptors all come from a human donor with aplastic anemia.

The genes are TRBV2 and TRBJ1-6, with D unresolved. CDR3 length: 14 residues. In germline, CDR1 is SNHLY, CDR2 FYNNEI. Between the trimmed V and J ends, which lost 3 bases and 8 bases, there was a span of 11 bases. The DNA for the CDR3 is TGTGCCAGCAGTGAGTGGGCCCCGGATTCACCCCTCCACTTT. Translated: CASSEWAPDSPLHF.

This chain links TRBV25-1 with TRBJ2-7, with D perhaps TRBD2 (5 bases). There are 12 residues in the CDR3. Looked up from germline, CDR1 is MGHDK and CDR2 is SYGVNS. Trimming removed 8 bases from V and 2 bases from J, with 10 bases in between. The CDR3 is CASVGGPYEQYF. The CDR3 coding sequence is TGTGCCAGCGTAGGCGGGCCCTACGAGCAGTACTTC.

This clonotype was recorded at least ten times. V usage is TRBV6-1 and J usage is TRBJ2-7; no definite D call. Germline V CDR1 and CDR2: MNHNS, SASEGT. Trimming cost V 6 bases and J 2 bases, with 8 bases left between them. This CDR3 has 12 amino acids. In nucleotides, the CDR3 is TGTGCCAGCAGGGGCAGCCCCTACGAGCAGTACTTC. It specifies CASRGSPYEQYF.

The chain links TRBV15 to TRBJ2-3, with TRBD1 identical over 8 bases. The CDR3 extends over 15 amino acids. Losses at the gene ends were 4 bases for V and 1 base for J; bases not matched to a gene: 4. Germline CDR1 and CDR2: LNHNV and YYDKDF (reference sequence). CDR3 amino acids: CATSTADRGTDTQYF. The CDR3 DNA reads TGTGCCACCAGCACCGCGGACAGGGGCACAGATACGCAGTATTTT.

The rearrangement uses TRBV28 and TRBJ1-3; tentatively, D is TRBD1 (6 bases). In germline, CDR1 is MDHEN, CDR2 SYDVKM. V was shortened by 5 bases and J by 0 bases, with 14 bases between the two germline ends. The CDR3 is made up of 16 amino acids. The CDR3 loop reads CASSPSGQSSGNTIYF. The CDR3 nucleotides are TGTGCCAGCAGTCCCTCCGGACAGAGCTCTGGAAACACCATATATTTT.

This clonotype has more than one count but fewer than ten. This chain uses TRBV7-9 with TRBJ2-5; TRBD2 might be the D (6 bases). The CDR3 has 16 residues. Deletions cut 1 base from V and 5 bases from J, with 17 bases between. Germline lookup yields CDR1 SEHNR and CDR2 FQNEAQ (reference sequence). In DNA, the CDR3 is TGTGCCAGCAGCTTAGTTTCAGGGCTTGGAGGGGAGACCCAGTACTTC. Encoded protein: CASSLVSGLGGETQYF.

This clonotype was seen repeatedly, ten times or more. This sequence joins TRBV19 and TRBJ1-3; D perhaps matches TRBD1 (6 bases). Germline V gene data show CDR1 as LNHDA and CDR2 as SQIVND (reference sequence). This CDR3 region has 15 residues. V was shortened by 8 bases and J by 4 bases, with 18 bases between the two germline ends. CDR3 nucleotides: TGTGCCAGTGACAAGGACAGCGGCCGAGGAAACACCATATATTTT. Protein: CASDKDSGRGNTIYF.

This chain uses TRBV20-1 with TRBJ2-5, with 10 bases fitting TRBD1. After removal of 6 bases from V and 2 bases from J, the junction contained 9 bases not matched to a gene. Germline loops: CDR1 DFQATT, CDR2 SNEGSKA (reference sequence). The CDR3 contains 15 residues. In DNA form, the CDR3 reads TGCAGTGCAATTGTCTGGGACAGGGGACAAGAGACCCAGTACTTC. Translation gives CSAIVWDRGQETQYF.

This clonotype was detected many times. The V and J genes are TRBV7-9 and TRBJ1-5; weak D call: TRBD1 (5 bases). CDR3 length: 14 residues. Germline values: CDR1 SEHNR, CDR2 FQNEAQ (reference sequence). Trimming removed 5 bases from V and 5 bases from J, with 13 bases in between. CDR3 residues: CASSRTGVDQPQHF. In DNA, the CDR3 is TGTGCCAGCAGCCGCACAGGAGTTGATCAGCCCCAGCATTTT.

This clonotype was recorded only once. The chain has TRBV2 and TRBJ2-1, with D perhaps being TRBD1 or TRBD2 (5 bases each). The germline gives CDR1 SNHLY, CDR2 FYNNEI. CDR3 size: 14 residues. The ends were cut back, 6 bases at V and 6 bases at J, with 15 bases in the middle. The DNA for the CDR3 is TGTGCCAGCAGGGGCCTAGTCGGGGCCAATGAGCAGTTCTTC. It translates to CASRGLVGANEQFF.

A remark on this clonotype: An end of the junction differs from the germline gene, which may be a read error. The chain has TRBV10-3 and TRBJ1-2, with a possible D match to TRBD1 (5 bases). This CDR3 contains 13 residues. CDR1 is ENHRY and CDR2 is SYGVKD in the germline V gene. The CDR3 bases are TGTGCCAGCAGTGAACGGAGGGGCTCTGGCTACACCTTC. Residues: CASSERRGSGYTF.

This clonotype was counted ten times or more. J is TRBJ2-5 and V is TRBV29-1, with D possibly matching TRBD1 (6 bases). Trimming removed 5 bases at V and 5 bases at J, with 12 bases between. The CDR3 is 12 amino acids. Germline values: CDR1 SQVTM, CDR2 ANQGSEA. DNA of the CDR3: TGCAGCGTTCAAACAGGGTCTGAGACCCAGTACTTC. It codes for CSVQTGSETQYF.

The V gene is TRBV5-6, the J gene TRBJ1-4; possible D gene TRBD1, 5 bases. The length of the CDR3 is 16 residues. Trimming left V 4 bases short and J 0 bases short, with 13 bases between. The germline CDR1 and CDR2 sequences are SGHDT and YYEEEE. The CDR3 DNA is TGTGCCAGCAGCCCGGGACCAGGGTCAACTAATGAAAAACTGTTTTTT. Protein: CASSPGPGSTNEKLFF. Full variable domain (remainder filled in from reference TRBV5-6 and TRBJ1-4): DAGVTQSPTHLIKTRGQQVTLRCSPKSGHDTVSWYQQALGQGPQFIFQYYEEEERQRGNFPDRFSGHQFPNYSSELNVNALLLGDSALYLCASSPGPGSTNEKLFFGSGTQLSVL.

Regarding this clonotype: With a much larger clone just one base away, this may be a read error. The rearrangement links TRBV9 to TRBJ1-2, with 8 bases aligning to TRBD1. V lost 3 bases to trimming and J lost 0 bases; unmatched junction nucleotides: 4. This CDR3 region has 15 residues. Germline-derived CDR1 and CDR2 are SGDLS and YYNGEE. The CDR3 loop reads CASSAAGGPNYGYTF. CDR3 coding DNA: TGTGCCAGCAGCGCCGCAGGGGGCCCTAACTATGGCTACACCTTC.

This clonotype was counted a single time. The V call is TRBV20-1, the J call TRBJ2-3; D is unresolved. With 2 bases removed from V and 3 bases from J, the gap between germline ends came to 9 bases. This CDR3 is built from 13 residues. Germline CDR1 is DFQATT and CDR2 is SNEGSKA (reference sequence). CDR3 sequence (DNA): TGCAGTGCTAGAACGCAAATTACAGATACGCAGTATTTT. It is translated as CSARTQITDTQYF.

With respect to this clonotype: Relative to the germline gene, one junction end is altered; a read error may explain this. The chain recombines TRBV9 with TRBJ1-3; D not certain. The germline gives CDR1 SGDLS, CDR2 YYNGEE. This CDR3 is 17 amino acids long. The CDR3 protein is CASSVGWQAISGSTIYF. For the CDR3, the DNA is TGTGCCAGCAGCGTAGGGTGGCAGGCGATCTCTGGAAGCACCATATATTTT.

Turning to this clonotype: An end of the junction differs from the germline gene, which may be a read error. The chain joins TRBV7-3 to TRBJ2-7; 10 nucleotides line up with TRBD1. Per the germline V gene, CDR1 is SGHTA and CDR2 is FQGTGA. The CDR3 length is 10 residues. This CDR3 is CASSPGQGNF. The CDR3, as DNA: TGTGCCAGCAGCCCGGGACAGGGGAACTTC. The whole variable domain, remainder taken from reference TRBV7-3 and TRBJ2-7, is GAGVSQTPSNKVTEKGKYVELRCDPISGHTALYWYRQSLGQGPEFLIYFQGTGAADDSGLPNDRFFAVRPEGSVSTLKIQRTERGDSAVYLCASSPGQGNFGPGTRLTVT.

This clonotype was counted ten times or more. The rearrangement links TRBV7-9 to TRBJ2-7; unclear D gene. The V end lost 4 bases, the J end lost 2 bases, and 6 bases lay between the germline ends. This CDR3 has 12 residues. Germline V lookup: CDR1 SEHNR, CDR2 FQNEAQ (reference sequence). The CDR3 is CASSSVAYEQYF. CDR3 coding DNA: TGTGCCAGCAGCTCTGTAGCCTACGAGCAGTACTTC. Supplemented by reference TRBV7-9 and TRBJ2-7, the full variable domain reads DTGVSQNPRHKITKRGQNVTFRCDPISEHNRLYWYRQTLGQGPEFLTYFQNEAQLEKSRLLSDRFSAERPKGSFSTLEIQRTEQGDSAMYLCASSSVAYEQYFGPGTRLTVT.

This clonotype turned up a few times. The chain carries TRBV6-5 and TRBJ1-2, with a weak D call TRBD1 (6 bases). The CDR3 sequence is 15 residues long. Germline lookup yields CDR1 MNHEY and CDR2 SVGAGI. Deletions cut 0 bases from V and 2 bases from J, with 10 bases between. CDR3 DNA sequence: TGTGCCAGCAGTTACTCTGTTGACAGGAACTATGGCTACACCTTC. It specifies CASSYSVDRNYGYTF.

The chain uses TRBV15 and TRBJ1-1; weak D call: TRBD1 (5 bases). CDR1 LNHNV and CDR2 YYDKDF come from the germline V gene (reference sequence). The V end lost 3 bases, the J end lost 4 bases, and 9 bases lay between the germline ends. The CDR3 is made up of 13 amino acids. In DNA form, the CDR3 reads TGTGCCACCAGCAGGGCAGGGAGCACTGAAGCTTTCTTT. Translated: CATSRAGSTEAFF.

This clonotype was seen ten or more times. V gene TRBV29-1 combines with J gene TRBJ1-1, with no clear D. Looked up from germline, CDR1 is SQVTM and CDR2 is ANQGSEA. Trimming took 4 bases from V and 1 from J, leaving 10 bases between them. The CDR3 is 13 residues long. CDR3 amino acids: CSVVSQPNTEAFF. The CDR3, as DNA: TGCAGCGTTGTTAGTCAGCCGAACACTGAAGCTTTCTTT.

The chain couples TRBV15 to TRBJ1-2; D uncertain. The CDR3 is 14 residues long. V was trimmed by 1 base and J by 2 bases, leaving 8 bases between them. Germline V lookup: CDR1 LNHNV, CDR2 YYDKDF (reference sequence). The CDR3 sequence: CATSRGEENYGYTF. The CDR3 nucleotides read TGTGCCACCAGCAGAGGGGAGGAGAACTATGGCTACACCTTC.

This clonotype showed up many times. The chain employs TRBV20-1 and TRBJ1-6; D may be TRBD1 (6 bases). V was cut by 0 bases and J by 6 bases, with 9 bases left in between. The CDR3 extends over 14 amino acids. Germline V CDR1 and CDR2: DFQATT, SNEGSKA (reference sequence). In DNA form, the CDR3 reads TGCAGTGCTAGAGAGGACAGACGTAATTCACCCCTCCACTTT. Translated: CSAREDRRNSPLHF.

Only a few counts were recorded for this clonotype. The rearrangement uses TRBV20-1 and TRBJ2-7; tentative D call: TRBD1 (6 bases). CDR3 length: 15 residues. The germline V and J ends were trimmed by 2 bases and 2 bases, with 16 bases remaining between them. Germline loops: CDR1 DFQATT, CDR2 SNEGSKA (reference sequence). CDR3 in DNA: TGCAGTGCTAGAATTCCCGGGACACCCACCTACGAGCAGTACTTC. This sequence encodes CSARIPGTPTYEQYF.

This clonotype appeared a few times. This chain connects TRBV10-1 to TRBJ1-2; 10 positions agree with TRBD1. The CDR3 consists of 19 residues. Germline V lookup: CDR1 WNHNN, CDR2 SYGVQD (reference sequence). Unmatched junction bases numbered 14, after V lost 0 bases and J lost 4 bases. The CDR3 nucleotides are TGCGCCAGCAGTGAGTCTCCGGGACAGGGGACCGGCAGGACCTATGGCTACACCTTC. Its translation is CASSESPGQGTGRTYGYTF.

This clonotype was observed a handful of times. CDR3 bases: TGCGCCAGCAGCTTGAATGGCGATAACGATTACAATTCACCCCTCCACTTT. This sequence encodes CASSLNGDNDYNSPLHF. V is TRBV5-1 and J is TRBJ1-6; D is unclear. Per the germline V gene, CDR1 is SGHRS and CDR2 is YFSETQ. This CDR3 is built from 17 residues. V was cut by 1 base and J by 7 bases, with 18 bases left in between.

This clonotype has more than one count but fewer than ten. V is TRBV9 and J is TRBJ2-2; D is unresolved. The CDR3 runs to 15 residues. From germline, CDR1 is SGDLS and CDR2 YYNGEE. The V and J ends lost 4 bases and 6 bases respectively, with 16 bases between them. DNA for the CDR3: TGTGCCAGCAGCCGAACTCCGCTAGGATCCGGGGAGCTGTTTTTT. As protein: CASSRTPLGSGELFF.

Only a few counts were recorded for this clonotype. The chain joins TRBV20-1 to TRBJ2-7, with 9 bases lining up with TRBD2. The germline V gene has CDR1 DFQATT and CDR2 SNEGSKA (reference sequence). With 0 bases clipped from V and 3 bases from J, the junction kept 6 bases outside the gene matches. The CDR3 spans 15 residues. In DNA, the CDR3 is TGCAGTGCTAGAGAGCTAGCGGGACCAAACTACGAGCAGTACTTC. Amino acid sequence: CSARELAGPNYEQYF.

The chain links TRBV5-4 to TRBJ2-3; TRBD2 is a possible D gene (5 bases). Germline V gives CDR1 SGHNT, CDR2 YYREEE (reference sequence). V lost 0 bases and J 5 bases, leaving 10 bases between the germline ends. The CDR3 spans 14 residues. The CDR3 region is CASSLGAGGDTQYF. The CDR3 DNA is TGTGCCAGCAGCTTGGGGGCAGGAGGAGATACGCAGTATTTT. The whole variable domain, remainder taken from reference TRBV5-4 and TRBJ2-3, is ETGVTQSPTHLIKTRGQQVTLRCSSQSGHNTVSWYQQALGQGPQFIFQYYREEENGRGNFPPRFSGLQFPNYSSELNVNALELDDSALYLCASSLGAGGDTQYFGPGTRLTVL.

Concerning this clonotype itself: The junction differs from germline at one of its ends, possibly a read error. The V call is TRBV10-2, the J call TRBJ1-6; D is perhaps TRBD1 (6 bases). Germline V gives CDR1 WSHSY, CDR2 SAAADI. The CDR3 sequence is 16 residues long. The DNA for the CDR3 is TGTGCCAGCTCACCATACCGTAGGACAGAACTTTCACCCCTCCACTTT. Amino acid sequence: CASSPYRRTELSPLHF.

In this sample, this clonotype turned up a few times. The chain carries TRBV5-1 and TRBJ2-3; 10 nucleotides line up with TRBD2. The CDR3 runs to 16 residues. From germline, CDR1 is SGHRS and CDR2 YFSETQ. Germline trimming cut 6 bases from V and 1 base from J; bases unmatched to any gene: 8. The CDR3 sequence: CASTLDLAGGTDTQYF. The DNA of the CDR3 is TGCGCCAGCACCCTGGATCTAGCGGGGGGCACAGATACGCAGTATTTT.

The chain has TRBV4-2 and TRBJ1-4, with D possibly matching TRBD1 (5 bases). Trimming left V 1 base short and J 3 bases short, with 6 bases between. Per germline, CDR1 LGHNA and CDR2 YNFKEQ. This CDR3 comprises 14 residues. CDR3 sequence: CASSQGGANEKLFF. The DNA for the CDR3 is TGTGCCAGCAGCCAAGGGGGGGCTAATGAAAAACTGTTTTTT.